These 24 T cell receptor beta chains came from one sample sequenced in a study of T cells in Graves' hyperthyroidism and ophthalmopathy. TCR beta CDR3 sequences were amplified from RNA transcripts. First-round RT-PCR with HTBI primers amplified the TCR CDR3 region. TCRdb re-called the multiplex PCR reads through MiXCR, storing one row per CDR3 protein. The sample records under 350,000 distinct CDR3 sequences, approximately 18% being singletons. The sequenced sample was blood. These receptors all come from a woman in her forties or fifties with Graves' hyperthyroidism.

This chain links TRBV4-1 with TRBJ2-3; 12 nucleotides align to TRBD2. The length of the CDR3 is 16 residues. CDR1 is MGHRA and CDR2 is YSYEKL in the germline V gene. After removal of 3 bases from V and 6 bases from J, the junction contained 7 bases not matched to a gene. The CDR3 DNA is TGCGCCAGCAGCCAGTTACTAGCGGGGGGCTTGGATACGCAGTATTTT. Its translation is CASSQLLAGGLDTQYF.

The chain links TRBV7-9 to TRBJ2-7; a possible D gene is TRBD1 (5 bases). The V end lost 1 base, the J end lost 0 bases, and 10 bases lay between the germline ends. This CDR3 is 15 amino acids long. Germline CDR1 and CDR2: SEHNR and FQNEAQ (reference sequence). This CDR3 reads CASSLVSGYSYEQYF. The DNA of the CDR3 is TGTGCCAGCAGCTTAGTATCAGGGTACTCCTACGAGCAGTACTTC.

This clonotype was recorded at least ten times. This chain connects TRBV20-1 to TRBJ1-2; no clear D gene. Trimming shortened V by 6 bases and J by 4 bases, and 15 bases separated the two germline ends. Germline V lookup: CDR1 DFQATT, CDR2 SNEGSKA (reference sequence). There are 13 residues in the CDR3. Written as DNA, the CDR3 is TGCAGTGCCCTAATGCCGGGCGGCTATGGCTACACCTTC. It is translated as CSALMPGGYGYTF.

This chain uses TRBV29-1 with TRBJ2-2; D remains ambiguous. Deletions cut 4 bases from V and 1 base from J, with 10 bases between. Germline assignment: CDR1 SQVTM and CDR2 ANQGSEA. The CDR3 is 14 amino acids. CDR3 amino acids: CSVVRQENTGELFF. The CDR3 DNA sequence: TGCAGCGTTGTGCGGCAGGAGAACACCGGGGAGCTGTTTTTT.

The chain is built from TRBV27 and TRBJ2-5; no definite D call. The CDR3 runs 14 residues. Looked up from germline, CDR1 is MNHEY and CDR2 is SMNVEV (reference sequence). The ends were cut back, 2 bases at V and 5 bases at J, with 12 bases in the middle. The CDR3 here is CASSLGSWLETQYF. The CDR3 DNA sequence: TGTGCCAGCAGTTTAGGATCCTGGTTGGAGACCCAGTACTTC.

This clonotype has a count of ten or more. The rearrangement links TRBV15 to TRBJ2-5; the D gene is possibly TRBD2 (5 bases). V was shortened by 0 bases and J by 0 bases, with 8 bases between the two germline ends. The CDR3 runs 15 residues. CDR1 is LNHNV, CDR2 YYDKDF, per germline (reference sequence). CDR3 bases: TGTGCCACCAGCAGAGATCGCGGGTACCAAGAGACCCAGTACTTC. This encodes CATSRDRGYQETQYF.

The gene calls are TRBV28 and TRBJ1-5; D is possibly TRBD1 (6 bases). Trimming took 6 bases from V and 0 from J, leaving 12 bases between them. This CDR3 spans 15 amino acids. The V gene's germline CDR1 is MDHEN and CDR2 SYDVKM. CDR3 sequence reads: CASSRGRNSNQPQHF. CDR3 bases: TGTGCCAGCAGCCGGGGGCGAAATAGCAATCAGCCCCAGCATTTT.

This sequence joins TRBV12-3 or TRBV12-4 and TRBJ1-2, with D unclear. The CDR3 has 12 residues. The V end was cut by 4 bases, the J end by 4 bases, with 7 bases between. Here the CDR3 DNA reads TGTGCCAGCAGTTCCATTATCTATGGCTACACCTTC. As protein: CASSSIIYGYTF.

This chain's CDR3 is CASSFRGLNYGYTF. The DNA for the CDR3 is TGTGCCAGCAGCTTTCGGGGGTTGAACTATGGCTACACCTTC. The rearrangement joins TRBV5-4 to TRBJ1-2, with D maybe TRBD1 (5 bases). Per germline, CDR1 SGHNT and CDR2 YYREEE (reference sequence). V lost 2 bases to trimming and J lost 2 bases, with 10 bases between them. This CDR3 comprises 14 residues.

In this sample, this clonotype turned up many times. V and J are TRBV6-5 and TRBJ1-2; TRBD1 aligns across 8 bases. The junction had 13 bases not matched to a gene; V was cut back by 4 bases and J by 6 bases. CDR3 size: 16 residues. Germline V lookup: CDR1 MNHEY, CDR2 SVGAGI. The CDR3 sequence: CASSFDPGGRVNGYTF. Here the CDR3 DNA reads TGTGCCAGCAGTTTCGACCCAGGGGGCAGGGTGAATGGCTACACCTTC.

This clonotype has ten or more counts. J is TRBJ1-5 and V is TRBV27, with no clear D. This CDR3 spans 14 amino acids. V dropped 1 base and J dropped 4 bases, with 8 bases sitting between them. The V gene's germline CDR1 is MNHEY and CDR2 SMNVEV (reference sequence). Here the CDR3 DNA reads TGTGCCAGCAGTTTATTGGGAGAAAATCAGCCCCAGCATTTT. The encoded protein is CASSLLGENQPQHF.

The CDR3 DNA is TGTGCCAGCAGCGTCGGGACTAGCGGCAACACAGATACGCAGTATTTT. It translates to CASSVGTSGNTDTQYF. The genes are TRBV11-2 and TRBJ2-3; 11 bases are shared with TRBD2. The CDR3 is 16 residues long. The V segment lost 5 bases and the J segment 2 bases; nucleotides outside the gene matches: 6. Germline assignment: CDR1 SGHAT and CDR2 FQNNGV. The variable domain in full, completed from reference TRBV11-2 and TRBJ2-3, reads EAGVAQSPRYKIIEKRQSVAFWCNPISGHATLYWYQQILGQGPKLLIQFQNNGVVDDSQLPKDRFSAERLKGVDSTLKIQPAKLEDSAVYLCASSVGTSGNTDTQYFGPGTRLTVL.

This clonotype was observed a few times. This chain links TRBV7-8 with TRBJ1-6; TRBD1 aligns across 8 bases. The V gene end was trimmed by 5 bases and the J gene end by 7 bases; junction bases not matched to a gene: 10. Germline CDR1 reads SGHVS; CDR2 reads FQNEAQ. The CDR3 runs 16 residues. The CDR3 nucleotides are TGTGCCAGCAGCGCAGAGGACAGGGCGGGAAATTCACCCCTCCACTTT. This encodes CASSAEDRAGNSPLHF.

CDR3 residues: CASSRDRGGPDTQYF. CDR3 coding DNA: TGTGCCAGCAGCCGCGACAGGGGAGGTCCAGATACGCAGTATTTT. The rearrangement links TRBV7-3 to TRBJ2-3; 8 bases fit TRBD1. This CDR3 has 15 residues. Germline CDR1 and CDR2: SGHTA and FQGTGA. With V trimmed by 5 bases and J by 4 bases, 8 bases remained unmatched.

CDR3: CASSLFDKNTGELFF. As DNA, the CDR3 is TGTGCCAGCAGCCTCTTCGACAAAAACACCGGGGAGCTGTTTTTT. The rearrangement links TRBV4-2 to TRBJ2-2; D is unresolved. Trimming shortened V by 4 bases and J by 2 bases, and 11 bases separated the two germline ends. The CDR3 spans 15 residues. CDR1 and CDR2 from the germline V gene are LGHNA and YNFKEQ.

This clonotype was seen many times. This chain connects TRBV10-1 to TRBJ2-3; tentative D call: TRBD2 (6 bases). Germline V gene data show CDR1 as WNHNN and CDR2 as SYGVQD (reference sequence). The CDR3 contains 15 residues. V was pared by 10 bases and J by 4 bases, with 21 bases between. The CDR3 sequence: CANLGSTSTADTQYF. Here the CDR3 DNA reads TGCGCCAACCTCGGAAGTACTAGCACAGCAGATACGCAGTATTTT.

Many counts were recorded for this clonotype. V gene TRBV27 combines with J gene TRBJ2-1; D not certain. CDR1 and CDR2 from the germline V gene are MNHEY and SMNVEV (reference sequence). CDR3 length equals 12 residues. V was pared by 5 bases and J by 6 bases, with 8 bases between. The CDR3 sequence is CASSPNPNEQFF. The CDR3 nucleotides read TGTGCCAGCAGTCCGAACCCCAATGAGCAGTTCTTC.

At least ten counts were recorded for this clonotype. V is TRBV28 and J is TRBJ2-7, with 8 bases that match TRBD1. V gave up 3 bases and J gave up 5 bases; unmatched junction bases: 3. Germline lookup yields CDR1 MDHEN and CDR2 SYDVKM. The CDR3 totals 13 residues. The CDR3 region is CASSFTGGNEQYF. The CDR3 DNA reads TGTGCCAGCAGTTTCACAGGGGGGAACGAGCAGTACTTC.

This chain uses TRBV6-1 with TRBJ1-6, with a possible D match to TRBD1 (5 bases). This CDR3 has 15 amino acids. Looked up from germline, CDR1 is MNHNS and CDR2 is SASEGT. V was pared by 4 bases and J by 5 bases, with 12 bases between. This CDR3 reads CASSGWDGDNSPLHF. The CDR3 DNA sequence: TGTGCCAGCAGTGGTTGGGACGGAGATAATTCACCCCTCCACTTT.

Many counts were recorded for this clonotype. The chain has TRBV12-3 or TRBV12-4 and TRBJ1-2; no clear D gene. V was trimmed by 3 bases and J by 4 bases, leaving 12 bases between them. The CDR3 is made up of 14 amino acids. The CDR3 sequence is CASSFHAVSYGYTF. CDR3 in DNA: TGTGCCAGCAGTTTCCACGCAGTGTCCTATGGCTACACCTTC.

On this clonotype itself: A much larger clone is a single base away; this may be a read error. The chain is built from TRBV7-9 and TRBJ2-1; D gene uncertain. Gene TRBJ2-7 matches the end of the DNA better, so the J call may be wrong. Per germline, CDR1 SEHNR and CDR2 FQNEAQ (reference sequence). The CDR3 sequence is 13 residues long. The CDR3 DNA reads as TGTGCCAGCAGCTTAAGCCCCTACAATGAGCAGTACTTC. Translation: CASSLSPYNEQYF.

The chain carries TRBV19 and TRBJ1-1; D perhaps matches TRBD1 (6 bases). Germline assignment: CDR1 LNHDA and CDR2 SQIVND (reference sequence). V lost 5 bases, J lost 4 bases, and 20 bases lay in between. The CDR3 consists of 16 residues. The CDR3 loop is CASSLSPGGPGTEAFF. The CDR3 DNA reads TGTGCCAGTAGTCTGAGCCCGGGGGGGCCGGGCACTGAAGCTTTCTTT. The whole variable domain, remainder taken from reference TRBV19 and TRBJ1-1, is DGGITQSPKYLFRKEGQNVTLSCEQNLNHDAMYWYRQDPGQGLRLIYYSQIVNDFQKGDIAEGYSVSREKKESFPLTVTSAQKNPTAFYLCASSLSPGGPGTEAFFGQGTRLTVV.

In its sample, this clonotype was seen many times. The chain has TRBV15 and TRBJ1-1; D might be TRBD1 (6 bases). The CDR3 is made up of 15 amino acids. CDR1 and CDR2 (germline): LNHNV, YYDKDF (reference sequence). V shed 2 bases and J shed 4 bases, with 14 bases lying between them. The CDR3 region is CATSRKRGGGTEAFF. The CDR3 DNA reads as TGTGCCACCAGCAGAAAAAGAGGAGGGGGCACTGAAGCTTTCTTT.

A few counts support this clonotype. CDR3 residues: CASSQDRLFEDTQYF. The CDR3 DNA reads as TGCGCCAGCAGCCAAGATCGTTTGTTCGAAGATACGCAGTATTTT. The chain couples TRBV4-1 to TRBJ2-3; D gene uncertain. The CDR3 has 15 residues. The germline gives CDR1 MGHRA, CDR2 YSYEKL. Deletions cut 0 bases from V and 5 bases from J, with 12 bases between.